This TCR beta chain was recorded in a study of T cell repertoires in cytomegalovirus infection. Across the whole study: A matching HLA type, together with CMV infection, was signaled by public TCR beta signatures. The study, taken as a whole, reports: There were HLA-C-restricted CMV-specific TCR beta clonotypes dominating the ex vivo response. Individuals carrying CMV plus the relevant HLA were identified by cumulative frequency of public TCR beta families.

V was clipped by 4 bases and J by 3 bases, with 7 bases between them. Germline V gene data show CDR1 as MDHEN and CDR2 as SYDVKM. This CDR3 has 12 amino acids. As for this clonotype: The antigen is not known.

MiXCR, run by TCRdb on the reads, gives a single entry per CDR3 protein. The table includes 150,000 to 200,000 distinct CDR3 sequences, approximately 15% detected once. The origin of this receptor is a human donor in good health (CMV status not recorded). Some clones in this sample may be carry-over from other donors' samples. V gene TRBV28 combines with J gene TRBJ2-7; no firm D call. The sequenced sample consisted of PBMCs. The CDR3 DNA sequence: TGTGCCAGCAGTTACAGTTACTACGAGCAGTACTTC. This sequence encodes CASSYSYYEQYF.